This note documents a single T cell receptor (beta chain) sequence. Its antigen remains unknown. CDR1 and CDR2 (germline): KGHDR, SFDVKD. The CDR3 has 13 amino acids. V lost 9 bases and J lost 0; bases outside the gene matches: 2. TCRdb reprocessed the 5' RACE reads with MiXCR, giving one entry per CDR3 protein. The sample carries tens of thousands of distinct CDR3 sequences, just under 30% recorded once. General study points: The TCR gene usage of tumor memory CD4+ T cells clustered together with blood and lymph node memory CD4+ cells and with lymph node naive CD4+ cells.

The receptor was isolated from a female donor with breast cancer. Sequenced input: memory CD4+ T cells sorted from a lymph node. Subset reported: memory CD4+ T cells, CD4+CD45RO+CD25-. This chain connects TRBV24-1 to TRBJ2-3; the match to TRBD2 covers 7 bases. The CDR3 nucleotides read TGTGCCACCGGGCGGGGGAGCACAGATACGCAGTATTTT. Translation gives CATGRGSTDTQYF.